This is a list of T cell receptor beta chains from one sample in a study. TCRdb re-called the RT-PCR reads through MiXCR, storing one row per CDR3 protein. In the table there are about 680,000 distinct CDR3 sequences, 11% to 15% of which are singletons. Input material: memory CD4+ T cells from blood. Receptors originate from a female donor in good health, serving as a healthy control. The CDR3 runs from the conserved cysteine through the conserved F or W. A D gene is named only where the DNA matches it firmly. Not all rows give a size; the values are once, few, many and, for expanded clones, a class.

>TRBJ2-1|-|TRBV5-4|few
CASSQRVDNEQFF
TGTGCCAGCAGCCAAAGGGTCGACAATGAGCAGTTCTTC
>TRBJ1-1|-|TRBV6-5|few
CASSYRGMNTEAFF
TGTGCCAGCAGTTATAGGGGCATGAACACTGAAGCTTTCTTT
>TRBJ2-5|TRBD1|TRBV7-2|few
CASRLQGVETQYF
TGTGCCAGCAGATTACAGGGGGTAGAGACCCAGTACTTC
>TRBJ2-7|-|TRBV5-1|-
CASRTTGQNYEQYF
TGCGCCAGCAGGACGACGGGACAAAACTACGAGCAGTACTTC
>TRBJ2-3|-|TRBV10-3|many
CATERTNTGWDTQYF
TGTGCCACCGAAAGGACTAATACGGGCTGGGATACGCAGTATTTT
>TRBJ2-1|-|TRBV5-1|many
CASSLVAGSSYNEQFF
TGCGCCAGCAGCTTGGTGGCCGGGAGCTCCTACAATGAGCAGTTCTTC
>TRBJ2-5|-|TRBV30|-
CAWSNIGLETQYF
TGTGCCTGGAGTAATATAGGGCTGGAGACCCAGTACTTC
>TRBJ1-5|-|TRBV7-2|-
CASSSRGRGNQPQHF
TGTGCCAGCAGCTCTAGGGGAAGGGGCAATCAGCCCCAGCATTTT
>TRBJ2-1|TRBD1|TRBV3-1|-
CASSQGTGEFF
TGTGCCAGCAGCCAAGGGACAGGGGAGTTCTTC
>TRBJ2-5|-|TRBV6-5|many
CASSLGQHQETQYF
TGTGCCAGCAGTTTGGGCCAGCACCAAGAGACCCAGTACTTC
>TRBJ2-2|-|TRBV24-1|-
CATSEVQGRLFF
TGTGCCACCAGTGAAGTGCAGGGGAGGCTGTTTTTT
>TRBJ1-1|TRBD1|TRBV20-1|few
CSARSPWTGASTEAFF
TGCAGTGCTAGAAGCCCGTGGACAGGGGCGTCGACTGAAGCTTTCTTT
>TRBJ2-1|TRBD2|TRBV20-1|many
CSARVRLAGGRYNEQFF
TGCAGTGCTAGAGTGCGACTAGCGGGGGGGCGTTACAATGAGCAGTTCTTC